A selection of T cell receptor beta chains follows, all from one sample in a study of human T cells and chemical hapten exposure. TCRdb used MiXCR to reprocess the RACE reads, holding one entry per CDR3 protein. The table shows about 290,000 distinct CDR3 sequences, with 7.5% to 8% occurring only once. This specimen was whole blood, taken in connection with sensitization to the hapten diphenylcyclopropenone (DPC). Source of these receptors: a man younger than 35 with alopecia areata. Some clones in this sample may be carry-over from other donors' samples. The CDR3 runs from the conserved cysteine through the conserved F or W. Each record gives: CDR3 protein, CDR3 DNA, CDR3 length, V gene, D gene, clone size, J gene. A D gene is named only where the DNA matches it firmly. Size values are once, few and many counts, or a class for expanded clones, and some rows have none.

CDR3 protein: CATFNTGELFF
CDR3 DNA: TGTGCCACCTTTAACACCGGGGAGCTGTTTTTT
CDR3 length: 11
V gene: TRBV10-3
D gene: .
clone size: .
J gene: TRBJ2-2

CDR3 protein: CASSPGELAKNIQYF
CDR3 DNA: TGTGCCAGCTCACCCGGCGAACTAGCCAAAAACATTCAGTACTTC
CDR3 length: 15
V gene: TRBV18
D gene: .
clone size: few
J gene: TRBJ2-4

CDR3 protein: CATSESEITDTQYF
CDR3 DNA: TGTGCCACCAGTGAGTCGGAGATCACAGATACGCAGTATTTT
CDR3 length: 14
V gene: TRBV24-1
D gene: .
clone size: .
J gene: TRBJ2-3

CDR3 protein: CASSQVATVFQPQHF
CDR3 DNA: TGCGCCAGCAGCCAAGTCGCCACTGTTTTCCAGCCCCAGCATTTT
CDR3 length: 15
V gene: TRBV4-1
D gene: .
clone size: few
J gene: TRBJ1-5

CDR3 protein: CASSKGGLGKTQYF
CDR3 DNA: TGTGCCAGCAGTAAGGGGGGACTAGGGAAGACCCAGTACTTC
CDR3 length: 14
V gene: TRBV27
D gene: TRBD2
clone size: .
J gene: TRBJ2-5

CDR3 protein: CSARSPPGGGTDTQYF
CDR3 DNA: TGCAGTGCTAGAAGCCCTCCGGGGGGGGGCACAGATACGCAGTATTTT
CDR3 length: 16
V gene: TRBV20-1
D gene: TRBD2
clone size: .
J gene: TRBJ2-3

CDR3 protein: CASSSRQVQETQYF
CDR3 DNA: TGTGCCAGCAGCTCACGTCAGGTCCAAGAGACCCAGTACTTC
CDR3 length: 14
V gene: TRBV7-9
D gene: .
clone size: many
J gene: TRBJ2-5

CDR3 protein: CASSFIGWATDTQYF
CDR3 DNA: TGTGCCAGCAGTTTCATTGGGTGGGCCACAGATACGCAGTATTTT
CDR3 length: 15
V gene: TRBV28
D gene: .
clone size: few
J gene: TRBJ2-3

CDR3 protein: CASSSKFQETQYF
CDR3 DNA: TGTGCCAGCAGTTCCAAGTTCCAAGAGACCCAGTACTTC
CDR3 length: 13
V gene: TRBV6-2/TRBV6-3
D gene: .
clone size: once
J gene: TRBJ2-5

CDR3 protein: CAIWDGGKGGFETQYF
CDR3 DNA: TGTGCCATTTGGGACGGAGGAAAGGGGGGTTTCGAGACCCAGTACTTC
CDR3 length: 16
V gene: TRBV10-3
D gene: .
clone size: many
J gene: TRBJ2-5

CDR3 protein: CASSQTRRVGDQPQHF
CDR3 DNA: TGTGCCAGCAGCCAAACAAGGCGGGTGGGCGATCAGCCCCAGCATTTT
CDR3 length: 16
V gene: TRBV2
D gene: .
clone size: many
J gene: TRBJ1-5

CDR3 protein: CASSSTTDVEKLFF
CDR3 DNA: TGTGCCAGCAGCTCCACGACGGACGTCGAAAAACTGTTTTTT
CDR3 length: 14
V gene: TRBV11-1
D gene: .
clone size: .
J gene: TRBJ1-4

CDR3 protein: CASSPPDTRNSPLHF
CDR3 DNA: TGTGCCAGCAGCCCCCCGGACACCCGTAATTCACCCCTCCACTTT
CDR3 length: 15
V gene: TRBV7-3
D gene: .
clone size: few
J gene: TRBJ1-6

CDR3 protein: CASSWDSYGYTF
CDR3 DNA: TGTGCCAGCAGCTGGGACAGCTATGGCTACACCTTC
CDR3 length: 12
V gene: TRBV5-8
D gene: TRBD1
clone size: .
J gene: TRBJ1-2

CDR3 protein: CSARFSSNQPQHF
CDR3 DNA: TGCAGTGCTAGGTTTAGCAGCAATCAGCCCCAGCATTTT
CDR3 length: 13
V gene: TRBV20-1
D gene: .
clone size: few
J gene: TRBJ1-5

CDR3 protein: CASSSGAEQYF
CDR3 DNA: TGTGCCAGCAGTTCCGGAGCCGAGCAGTACTTC
CDR3 length: 11
V gene: TRBV6-5
D gene: .
clone size: .
J gene: TRBJ2-7

CDR3 protein: CASSMGTTAFF
CDR3 DNA: TGTGCCAGCTCGATGGGAACCACGGCTTTCTTT
CDR3 length: 11
V gene: TRBV25-1
D gene: .
clone size: few
J gene: TRBJ1-1

CDR3 protein: CASAGTGHPGSPLHF
CDR3 DNA: TGTGCCAGCGCCGGGACAGGGCACCCTGGTTCACCCCTCCACTTT
CDR3 length: 15
V gene: TRBV9
D gene: TRBD1
clone size: many
J gene: TRBJ1-6

CDR3 protein: CASSVGVDRANPQHF
CDR3 DNA: TGTGCCAGCAGCGTAGGAGTGGACAGGGCGAATCCACAGCATTTT
CDR3 length: 15
V gene: TRBV9
D gene: TRBD1
clone size: few
J gene: TRBJ1-5

CDR3 protein: CASSLATGANNNEQFF
CDR3 DNA: TGTGCCAGCAGCTTAGCCACCGGGGCCAATAACAATGAGCAGTTCTTC
CDR3 length: 16
V gene: TRBV11-3
D gene: .
clone size: .
J gene: TRBJ2-1

CDR3 protein: CATSRDHQKVWTSNTEAFF
CDR3 DNA: TGTGCCACCAGCAGAGACCATCAGAAAGTTTGGACCTCAAACACTGAAGCTTTCTTT
CDR3 length: 19
V gene: TRBV15
D gene: .
clone size: few
J gene: TRBJ1-1

CDR3 protein: CASSLDRGAETQYF
CDR3 DNA: TGTGCCAGCAGCTTAGACCGCGGGGCCGAGACCCAGTACTTC
CDR3 length: 14
V gene: TRBV7-8
D gene: .
clone size: few
J gene: TRBJ2-5

CDR3 protein: CASSEEQGATIEQFF
CDR3 DNA: TGTGCCAGCAGTGAGGAACAGGGGGCGACCATTGAGCAGTTCTTC
CDR3 length: 15
V gene: TRBV2
D gene: TRBD1
clone size: few
J gene: TRBJ2-1

CDR3 protein: CASSQANGATNEKLFF
CDR3 DNA: TGTGCCAGCAGCCAAGCCAACGGCGCAACTAATGAAAAACTGTTTTTT
CDR3 length: 16
V gene: TRBV4-2
D gene: .
clone size: .
J gene: TRBJ1-4

CDR3 protein: CASSLAGDTDTQYF
CDR3 DNA: TGTGCCAGCAGTTTGGCAGGAGACACAGATACGCAGTATTTT
CDR3 length: 14
V gene: TRBV7-2
D gene: .
clone size: many
J gene: TRBJ2-3

CDR3 protein: CASSQGLADVHEQFF
CDR3 DNA: TGCGCCAGCAGCCAAGGGCTAGCCGATGTCCATGAGCAGTTCTTC
CDR3 length: 15
V gene: TRBV4-1
D gene: .
clone size: many
J gene: TRBJ2-1

CDR3 protein: CASSIIHRPEQYF
CDR3 DNA: TGTGCCAGCAGCATAATTCACAGGCCAGAGCAGTACTTC
CDR3 length: 13
V gene: TRBV28
D gene: .
clone size: .
J gene: TRBJ2-7

CDR3 protein: CSVVRGMGNQPQHF
CDR3 DNA: TGCAGTGTTGTACGGGGGATGGGGAATCAGCCCCAGCATTTT
CDR3 length: 14
V gene: TRBV20-1
D gene: .
clone size: .
J gene: TRBJ1-5

CDR3 protein: CASSFGAGQETQYF
CDR3 DNA: TGTGCCAGCAGTTTCGGCGCAGGTCAAGAGACCCAGTACTTC
CDR3 length: 14
V gene: TRBV12-3/TRBV12-4
D gene: .
clone size: many
J gene: TRBJ2-5

CDR3 protein: CASSRDRLRGEETQYF
CDR3 DNA: TGTGCCAGCAGCCGAGACAGGCTAAGGGGCGAGGAGACCCAGTACTTC
CDR3 length: 16
V gene: TRBV7-6
D gene: .
clone size: few
J gene: TRBJ2-5

CDR3 protein: CASSYDPGQVFF
CDR3 DNA: TGTGCCAGCAGTTACGATCCGGGACAGGTATTCTTT
CDR3 length: 12
V gene: TRBV6-5
D gene: TRBD1
clone size: .
J gene: TRBJ1-1

CDR3 protein: CASSAGLAEETQYF
CDR3 DNA: TGTGCCAGCTCGGCGGGACTAGCGGAAGAGACCCAGTACTTC
CDR3 length: 14
V gene: TRBV2
D gene: TRBD2
clone size: .
J gene: TRBJ2-5

CDR3 protein: CASTRDSLGANVLTF
CDR3 DNA: TGTGCCAGCACCCGGGACAGCCTTGGGGCCAACGTCCTGACTTTC
CDR3 length: 15
V gene: TRBV25-1
D gene: TRBD1
clone size: .
J gene: TRBJ2-6

CDR3 protein: CASSYPRTGGRSGNTIYF
CDR3 DNA: TGTGCCAGCAGTTACCCAAGGACAGGGGGACGCTCTGGAAACACCATATATTTT
CDR3 length: 18
V gene: TRBV6-2/TRBV6-3
D gene: TRBD1
clone size: many
J gene: TRBJ1-3

CDR3 protein: CASSQQEKGGYTF
CDR3 DNA: TGTGCCAGCAGCCAACAGGAAAAAGGAGGCTACACCTTC
CDR3 length: 13
V gene: TRBV12-3/TRBV12-4
D gene: .
clone size: few
J gene: TRBJ1-2